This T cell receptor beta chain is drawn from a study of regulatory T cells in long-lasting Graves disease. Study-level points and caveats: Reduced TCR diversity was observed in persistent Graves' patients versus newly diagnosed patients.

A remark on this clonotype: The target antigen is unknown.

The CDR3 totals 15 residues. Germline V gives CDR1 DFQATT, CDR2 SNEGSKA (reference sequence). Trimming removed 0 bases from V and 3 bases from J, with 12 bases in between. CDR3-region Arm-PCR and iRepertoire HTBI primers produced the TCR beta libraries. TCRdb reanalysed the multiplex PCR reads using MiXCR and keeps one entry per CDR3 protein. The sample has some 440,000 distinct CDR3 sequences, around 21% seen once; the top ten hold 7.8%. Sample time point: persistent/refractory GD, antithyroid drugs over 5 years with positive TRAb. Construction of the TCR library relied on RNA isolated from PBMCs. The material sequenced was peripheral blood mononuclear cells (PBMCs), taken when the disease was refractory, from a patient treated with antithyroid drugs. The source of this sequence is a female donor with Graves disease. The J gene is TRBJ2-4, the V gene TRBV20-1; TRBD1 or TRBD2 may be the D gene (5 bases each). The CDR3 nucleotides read TGCAGTGCTAGAGAAACGGGGCGGGTCAAAAACATTCAGTACTTC. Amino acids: CSARETGRVKNIQYF.